The rows below give T cell receptor beta chains drawn from one sample of a study of shared clonotypes between healthy human individuals. Libraries were prepared by immunoSEQ multiplex PCR; TCRdb keeps only in-frame clonotypes and omits some of them. Here the sample spans about 2.3 million clones, around 93% being singletons. Sequencing was carried out using naive CD4+ T cells from PBMCs. The origin of the receptors is a man between 18 and 29 years old in good health. Some clones in this sample may be carry-over from other donors' samples. Each CDR3 is given with its conserved first and last residue. Each record gives: J gene, V gene, D gene, clone size, CDR3 protein, CDR3 DNA. D genes are given only for firm matches. Size values are once, few and many counts, or a class for expanded clones, and some rows have none.

>TRBJ2-7|TRBV28|TRBD1|.
CASSITPGQFFSEQYF
TGTGCCAGCAGTATTACACCGGGACAGTTCTTCTCCGAGCAGTACTTC
>TRBJ2-7|TRBV5-1|TRBD1|.
CASSLEGQGINEQYF
TGCGCCAGCAGCTTGGAGGGACAGGGGATCAACGAGCAGTACTTC
>TRBJ1-1|TRBV7-3|.|.
CASTIRGTMNTEAFF
TGTGCCAGCACCATTAGGGGGACGATGAACACTGAAGCTTTCTTT
>TRBJ2-6|TRBV10-3|TRBD2|.
CAISGLAGVSSGANVLTF
TGTGCCATCAGTGGATTAGCGGGAGTGAGCTCTGGGGCCAACGTCCTGACTTTC
>TRBJ1-5|TRBV7-9|.|.
CASSLAGWDQPQHF
TGTGCCAGCAGCTTAGCAGGGTGGGATCAGCCCCAGCATTTT
>TRBJ2-5|TRBV6-1|.|.
CASSEDLTQETQYF
TGTGCCAGCAGTGAAGACTTAACACAAGAGACCCAGTACTTC
>TRBJ2-3|TRBV7-2|.|.
CASSSPRGSSARTDTQYF
TGTGCCAGCAGCTCCCCCCGGGGGTCTAGCGCACGCACAGATACGCAGTATTTT
>TRBJ1-2|TRBV28|.|.
CASRDGQHHGYTF
TGTGCCAGCAGAGATGGACAACACCATGGCTACACCTTC
>TRBJ1-3|TRBV5-1|.|.
CASSPEGAGNTIYF
TGCGCCAGCAGCCCGGAAGGGGCTGGAAACACCATATATTTT
>TRBJ1-1|TRBV28|TRBD1|.
CASSPGTGRGNTEAFF
TGTGCCAGCAGTCCCGGGACAGGGAGGGGGAACACTGAAGCTTTCTTT
>TRBJ2-2|TRBV7-2|.|.
CASSLDRVLGELFF
TGTGCCAGCAGCTTAGATCGGGTTCTTGGGGAGCTGTTTTTT
>TRBJ1-2|TRBV27|.|.
CASSPYFGGAFGYTF
TGTGCCAGCAGTCCCTACTTTGGGGGCGCGTTTGGCTACACCTTC
>TRBJ2-3|TRBV5-4|.|.
CASSLVQDTQYF
TGTGCCAGCAGCCTGGTACAAGATACGCAGTATTTT
>TRBJ2-4|TRBV6-6|.|.
CASSYEGQGKNIQYF
TGTGCCAGCAGTTACGAGGGTCAGGGGAAAAACATTCAGTACTTC
>TRBJ1-4|TRBV5-1|TRBD1|once
CASSLGQDPEKLFF
TGCGCCAGCAGCTTAGGACAGGATCCTGAAAAACTGTTTTTT
>TRBJ1-3|TRBV28|TRBD1|.
CASSTPGQAEDTIYF
TGTGCCAGCAGTACCCCAGGACAGGCAGAGGACACCATATATTTT
>TRBJ1-2|TRBV7-9|.|.
CARGDNYGYTF
TGTGCGCGGGGGGATAACTATGGCTACACCTTC
>TRBJ2-7|TRBV7-6|.|.
CASSQQTGSEQYF
TGTGCCAGCAGCCAGCAGACAGGTAGTGAGCAGTACTTC
>TRBJ1-1|TRBV4-3|.|.
CASSQERTEAFF
TGCGCCAGCAGCCAAGAGCGCACTGAAGCTTTCTTT
>TRBJ2-3|TRBV7-8|.|.
CASSPLNTQYF
TGTGCCAGCAGCCCCCTCAATACGCAGTATTTT
>TRBJ2-1|TRBV25-1|.|.
CASSEAWDEQFF
TGTGCCAGCAGTGAGGCCTGGGATGAGCAGTTCTTC
>TRBJ1-5|TRBV9|.|once
CASSVTGVGNQPQHF
TGTGCCAGCAGCGTCACGGGGGTAGGCAATCAGCCCCAGCATTTT
>TRBJ2-7|TRBV5-6|.|.
CASSERRALSSYEQYF
TGTGCCAGCAGCGAAAGACGGGCCCTGAGCTCCTACGAGCAGTACTTC
>TRBJ2-7|TRBV6-5|.|.
CASRTGAYEQYF
TGTGCCAGCAGGACAGGAGCCTACGAGCAGTACTTC
>TRBJ1-1|TRBV7-3|.|.
CASSLTGGENTEAFF
TGTGCCAGCAGCTTAACCGGAGGGGAGAACACTGAAGCTTTCTTT
>TRBJ1-2|TRBV7-9|TRBD1|.
CASSLLSLGGGQNYGYTF
TGTGCCAGCAGCTTATTGAGTCTAGGAGGGGGCCAGAACTATGGCTACACCTTC
>TRBJ1-1|TRBV5-1|.|once
CASSLVRGGNTEAFF
TGCGCCAGCAGCTTGGTCAGGGGAGGGAACACTGAAGCTTTCTTT
>TRBJ2-7|TRBV4-2|.|.
CASSQEGPAKYF
TGTGCCAGCAGCCAAGAAGGGCCCGCCAAGTACTTC
>TRBJ1-3|TRBV28|.|.
CASSLNRGGNTIYF
TGTGCCAGCAGTTTAAATAGGGGGGGAAACACCATATATTTT